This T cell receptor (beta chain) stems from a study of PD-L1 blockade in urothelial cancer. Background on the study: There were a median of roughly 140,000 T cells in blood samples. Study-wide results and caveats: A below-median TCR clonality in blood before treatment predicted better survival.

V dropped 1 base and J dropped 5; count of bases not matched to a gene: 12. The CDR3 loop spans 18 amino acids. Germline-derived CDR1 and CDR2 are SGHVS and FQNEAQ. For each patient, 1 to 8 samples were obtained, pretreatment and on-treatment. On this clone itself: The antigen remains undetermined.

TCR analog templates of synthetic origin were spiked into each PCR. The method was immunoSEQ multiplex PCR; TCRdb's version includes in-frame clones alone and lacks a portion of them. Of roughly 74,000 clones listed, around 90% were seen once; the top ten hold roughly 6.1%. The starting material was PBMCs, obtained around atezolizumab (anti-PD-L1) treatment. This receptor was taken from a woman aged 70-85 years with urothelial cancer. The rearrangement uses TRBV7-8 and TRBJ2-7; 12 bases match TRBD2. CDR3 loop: CASSLGVITSGGFDEQYF. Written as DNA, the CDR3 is TGTGCCAGCAGCTTAGGCGTCATCACTAGCGGGGGGTTCGACGAGCAGTACTTC. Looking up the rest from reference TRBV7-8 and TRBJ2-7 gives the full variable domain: GAGVSQSPRYKVAKRGQDVALRCDPISGHVSLFWYQQALGQGPEFLTYFQNEAQLDKSGLPSDRFFAERPEGSVSTLKIQRTQQEDSAVYLCASSLGVITSGGFDEQYFGPGTRLTVT.